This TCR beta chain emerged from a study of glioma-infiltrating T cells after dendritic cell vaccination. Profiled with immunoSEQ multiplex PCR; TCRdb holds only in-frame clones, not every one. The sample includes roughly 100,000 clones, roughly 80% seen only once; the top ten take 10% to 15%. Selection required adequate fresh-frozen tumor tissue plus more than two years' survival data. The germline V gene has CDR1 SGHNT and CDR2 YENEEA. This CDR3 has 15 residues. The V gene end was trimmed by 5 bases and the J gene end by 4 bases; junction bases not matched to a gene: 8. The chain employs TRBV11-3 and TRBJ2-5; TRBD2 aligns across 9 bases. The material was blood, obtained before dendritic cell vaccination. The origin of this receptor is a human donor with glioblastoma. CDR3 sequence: CASSASSGETETQYF. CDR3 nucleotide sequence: TGTGCCAGCAGCGCCTCTAGCGGGGAGACAGAGACCCAGTACTTC.